What follows are 29 T cell receptor beta chains derived from one specimen sequenced in a study of PD-1 blockade in classical Hodgkin lymphoma (TCRdb year 2020). The sample's time point label, decoded: cycle 2 day 1 (C2D1) of nivolumab. Every trial patient had relapsed following autologous stem cell transplantation, and prior brentuximab vedotin exposure was what differed among cohorts A, B and C. Preparation of the library involved the immunoSEQ multiplex PCR assay. TCRdb mirrors the immuneACCESS table, restricted to in-frame sequences. Some clones are absent from its copies; in checked studies, under half trace to an unresolved V gene, and the reason for the others is unknown. The sample data list around 45,000 clones, and over 65% of these were observed just once. Of the sample, 2.5% to 3.5% falls within the top ten clones. Sequenced here: peripheral blood mononuclear cells (PBMCs), sampled before the second cycle of nivolumab. All receptors come from a human donor with classical Hodgkin lymphoma.

The V gene is TRBV4-2, the J gene TRBJ1-5; D perhaps matches TRBD1 (5 bases). Deletions cut 4 bases from V and 0 bases from J, with 10 bases between. From germline, CDR1 is LGHNA and CDR2 YNFKEQ. The CDR3 has 15 amino acids. CDR3 in DNA: TGTGCCAGCAGCCCGACAGAGAATAGCAATCAGCCCCAGCATTTT. Amino acids: CASSPTENSNQPQHF.

This clone appeared once. Here the CDR3 DNA reads TGTGCCAGCAGCTTAGCGGATCGAGGTCCCGGGGCCGGCTACACCTTC. This sequence encodes CASSLADRGPGAGYTF. The rearrangement links TRBV7-9 to TRBJ1-2, with D perhaps matching TRBD1 (5 bases). CDR1 SEHNR and CDR2 FQNEAQ come from the germline V gene (reference sequence). V lost 0 bases to trimming and J lost 8 bases, with 19 bases between them. The CDR3 loop spans 16 amino acids.

CDR3 region: CASRQGAMAGELFF. The CDR3 bases are TGTGCCAGTAGACAGGGGGCAATGGCCGGGGAGCTGTTTTTT. V and J are TRBV19 and TRBJ2-2; 9 positions agree with TRBD1. This CDR3 is 14 amino acids long. V gave up 6 bases and J gave up 6 bases; unmatched junction bases: 5. CDR1 and CDR2 from the germline V gene are LNHDA and SQIVND (reference sequence).

The chain couples TRBV5-4 to TRBJ1-1; D gene unclear. Trimming cost V 7 bases and J 0 bases, with 7 bases left between them. CDR1 is SGHNT, CDR2 YYREEE, per germline (reference sequence). This CDR3 has 12 residues. The CDR3 DNA follows: TGTGCCAGCTCCAGGCTGAACACTGAAGCTTTCTTT. Amino acids: CASSRLNTEAFF.

The chain links TRBV28 to TRBJ2-2; D unclear. The CDR3 loop spans 17 amino acids. V was clipped by 4 bases and J by 3 bases, with 18 bases between them. Germline CDR1 is MDHEN and CDR2 is SYDVKM. CDR3 region: CASSSPSLSQYTGELFF. In DNA form, the CDR3 reads TGTGCCAGCAGTTCCCCTTCCCTTTCGCAATACACCGGGGAGCTGTTTTTT.

The chain uses TRBV6-5 and TRBJ2-3; TRBD2 aligns across 7 bases. CDR1 and CDR2 from the germline V gene are MNHEY and SVGAGI. V dropped 9 bases and J dropped 1; count of bases not matched to a gene: 7. The CDR3 sequence is 14 residues long. The CDR3 is CASTRDYGTDTQYF. In nucleotides, the CDR3 is TGTGCCAGTACTCGGGACTACGGCACAGATACGCAGTATTTT.

The chain is built from TRBV4-2 and TRBJ2-3; D unresolved. The CDR3 is made up of 15 amino acids. Germline CDR1 and CDR2: LGHNA and YNFKEQ. Trimming cost V 1 base and J 0 bases, with 8 bases left between them. The CDR3 protein is CASSQAPRSTDTQYF. The DNA of the CDR3 is TGTGCCAGCAGCCAAGCTCCGAGGAGCACAGATACGCAGTATTTT.

This clone was seen just once. V usage is TRBV9 and J usage is TRBJ2-7; 10 bases agree with TRBD1. From germline, CDR1 is SGDLS and CDR2 YYNGEE. Trimming removed 4 bases from V and 7 bases from J; junction bases left unmatched: 11. The CDR3 runs 15 residues. The CDR3 region is CASSPRTGGGSEQYF. The CDR3 DNA reads TGTGCCAGCAGCCCCCGGACAGGGGGGGGTAGTGAGCAGTACTTC.

The gene calls are TRBV4-1 and TRBJ2-2, with 7 bases matching TRBD1. Trimming took 1 base from V and 6 from J; bases not matched to a gene: 5. The length of the CDR3 is 15 residues. Germline V gene data show CDR1 as MGHRA and CDR2 as YSYEKL. The CDR3 coding sequence is TGCGCCAGCAGCCAAGCCGGAACAGGGGCCGGGGAGCTGTTTTTT. Translated, it gives CASSQAGTGAGELFF.

V and J are TRBV7-9 and TRBJ2-3; D may be TRBD1 (7 bases). Germline V CDR1 and CDR2: SEHNR, FQNEAQ (reference sequence). V was clipped by 6 bases and J by 5 bases, with 12 bases between them. This CDR3 has 13 amino acids. Here the CDR3 reads CASSPGGRDTQYF. The CDR3 coding sequence is TGTGCCAGCAGTCCAGGGGGGAGAGATACGCAGTATTTT.

The gene calls are TRBV9 and TRBJ1-1; 9 positions match TRBD1. The CDR3 has 16 amino acids. Losses at the gene ends were 4 bases for V and 3 bases for J; bases not matched to a gene: 10. In germline, CDR1 is SGDLS, CDR2 YYNGEE. CDR3 coding DNA: TGTGCCAGCAGCCCAACGACAGGGGGAGGGTACACTGAAGCTTTCTTT. This encodes CASSPTTGGGYTEAFF. The whole variable domain, filled in from reference TRBV9 and TRBJ1-1, reads DSGVTQTPKHLITATGQRVTLRCSPRSGDLSVYWYQQSLDQGLQFLIQYYNGEERAKGNILERFSAQQFPDLHSELNLSSLELGDSALYFCASSPTTGGGYTEAFFGQGTRLTVV.

The chain couples TRBV13 to TRBJ2-2, with 11 bases fitting TRBD1. Germline lookup yields CDR1 PRHDT and CDR2 FYEKMQ (reference sequence). CDR3 length: 17 amino acids. V shed 5 bases, J shed 4 bases, and the junction held 9 bases outside the gene matches. The CDR3 region has the DNA TGTGCCAGCAGCCTAATAGGGGGGACAGGGGGCACCGGGGAGCTGTTTTTT. Translated: CASSLIGGTGGTGELFF.

This clone was seen only a few times. The chain is built from TRBV19 and TRBJ2-1, with 9 bases lining up with TRBD2. Germline values: CDR1 LNHDA, CDR2 SQIVND (reference sequence). The CDR3 is 16 amino acids. V lost 7 bases, J lost 8 bases, and 15 bases stayed unmatched. This CDR3 reads CASIPSAGGPFHEQFF. The CDR3 region has the DNA TGTGCCAGTATCCCAAGTGCGGGAGGGCCTTTCCATGAGCAGTTCTTC. Complete variable domain (other parts from reference TRBV19 and TRBJ2-1): DGGITQSPKYLFRKEGQNVTLSCEQNLNHDAMYWYRQDPGQGLRLIYYSQIVNDFQKGDIAEGYSVSREKKESFPLTVTSAQKNPTAFYLCASIPSAGGPFHEQFFGPGTRLTVL.

The CDR3 DNA reads TGTGCCAGCAGCCAGTGGAATCAGCCCCAGCATTTT. Translated: CASSQWNQPQHF. V and J are TRBV28 and TRBJ1-5; no clear D gene. The V end lost 6 bases, the J end lost 4 bases, and 7 bases lay between the germline ends. CDR3 length: 12 amino acids. The V gene's germline CDR1 is MDHEN and CDR2 SYDVKM. Variable domain in full (rest from reference TRBV28 and TRBJ1-5): DVKVTQSSRYLVKRTGEKVFLECVQDMDHENMFWYRQDPGLGLRLIYFSYDVKMKEKGDIPEGYSVSREKKERFSLILESASTNQTSMYLCASSQWNQPQHFGDGTRLSIL.

The rearrangement links TRBV29-1 to TRBJ2-7; 7 nucleotides agree with TRBD2. CDR3 length equals 16 residues. With V trimmed by 0 bases and J by 3 bases, 11 bases remained unmatched. Germline V gene sequence: CDR1 SQVTM, CDR2 ANQGSEA. CDR3 sequence reads: CSVEDPGGSAGYEQYF. The CDR3 nucleotides are TGCAGCGTTGAAGATCCGGGAGGATCCGCGGGCTACGAGCAGTACTTC.

This chain joins TRBV9 and TRBJ2-3; D remains unclear. This CDR3 has 15 amino acids. Germline V gives CDR1 SGDLS, CDR2 YYNGEE. Deletions cut 4 bases from V and 0 bases from J, with 12 bases between. CDR3 in amino acids: CASSFLGPSTDTQYF. CDR3 DNA: TGTGCCAGCAGCTTCCTTGGGCCTAGCACAGATACGCAGTATTTT.

The CDR3 DNA follows: TGTGCCAGCAGCTCCAGCCAAACAGGGGAGTACGAGCAGTACTTC. Its protein is CASSSSQTGEYEQYF. V is TRBV7-9 and J is TRBJ2-7, with 7 bases aligning to TRBD1. The CDR3 contains 15 residues. Germline V gene data show CDR1 as SEHNR and CDR2 as FQNEAQ (reference sequence). With V trimmed by 4 bases and J by 4 bases, 10 bases remained unmatched.

This clone was picked up one time. The chain has TRBV4-1 and TRBJ2-5; tentatively, D is TRBD1 or TRBD2 (6 bases each). Deletions cut 5 bases from V and 2 bases from J, with 15 bases between. Germline loops: CDR1 MGHRA, CDR2 YSYEKL. CDR3 length equals 15 residues. CDR3 DNA: TGCGCCAGCAGCTTAATGGGGGGCCCTCAAGAGACCCAGTACTTC. It translates to CASSLMGGPQETQYF.

The chain uses TRBV19 and TRBJ2-5; tentative D call: TRBD1 (5 bases). Germline CDR1 LNHDA, CDR2 SQIVND (reference sequence). The CDR3 runs to 15 residues. V was clipped by 3 bases and J by 2 bases, with 13 bases between them. The CDR3 bases are TGTGCCAGTAGTATTGGGGCGCTGAGGCAAGAGACCCAGTACTTC. Translated, it gives CASSIGALRQETQYF.

The V gene is TRBV11-2, the J gene TRBJ2-2; D possibly corresponds to TRBD1 (5 bases). Trimming stripped 3 bases from V and 7 bases from J, with 15 bases between. This CDR3 comprises 15 residues. Germline values: CDR1 SGHAT, CDR2 FQNNGV. The chain's CDR3 is CASSFSPGFDGELFF. The CDR3 nucleotides read TGTGCCAGCAGCTTTTCCCCAGGGTTCGACGGGGAGCTGTTTTTT.

V usage is TRBV29-1 and J usage is TRBJ1-1; 8 nucleotides match TRBD1. Trimming cost V 4 bases and J 1 base; bases outside gene matches: 8. The CDR3 runs to 15 residues. From germline, CDR1 is SQVTM and CDR2 ANQGSEA. CDR3 coding DNA: TGCAGCGTTGCTGGTACAGGGGGGGAGAACACTGAAGCTTTCTTT. As protein: CSVAGTGGENTEAFF. Together with reference TRBV29-1 and TRBJ1-1, the CDR3 gives the full variable domain: SAVISQKPSRDICQRGTSLTIQCQVDSQVTMMFWYRQQPGQSLTLIATANQGSEATYESGFVIDKFPISRPNLTFSTLTVSNMSPEDSSIYLCSVAGTGGENTEAFFGQGTRLTVV.

This clone was counted only a few times. CDR3 loop: CASSLSDPFYEQYF. For the CDR3, the DNA is TGCGCCAGCAGCTTGAGTGACCCTTTTTACGAGCAGTACTTC. The chain employs TRBV5-1 and TRBJ2-7; no clear D gene. CDR1 and CDR2 (germline): SGHRS, YFSETQ. The CDR3 consists of 14 residues. V shed 1 base and J shed 4 bases, with 12 bases lying between them.

The chain couples TRBV7-9 to TRBJ1-2; D unclear. This CDR3 spans 13 amino acids. Germline V gene data show CDR1 as SEHNR and CDR2 as FQNEAQ (reference sequence). V was pared by 2 bases and J by 3 bases, with 7 bases between. CDR3 loop: CASSLIRDYGYTF. The CDR3 DNA reads TGTGCCAGCAGCTTAATCAGAGACTATGGCTACACCTTC.

This clone has only a few counts. Other DNA variants within this sample encode the same CDR3. This rearrangement joins TRBV6-6 to TRBJ2-1, with TRBD2 identical over 11 bases. After removal of 0 bases from V and 7 bases from J, the junction contained 5 bases not matched to a gene. The CDR3 is made up of 16 amino acids. Germline-derived CDR1 and CDR2 are MNHNY and SVGAGI (reference sequence). In DNA form, the CDR3 reads TGTGCCAGCAGTTACTCCGGGCTAGCGGGGGGAAATGAGCAGTTCTTC. This gives the protein CASSYSGLAGGNEQFF.

The rearrangement uses TRBV13 and TRBJ1-1; D unresolved. Trimming took 4 bases from V and 5 from J, leaving 23 bases between them. This CDR3 spans 17 amino acids. The germline CDR1 and CDR2 sequences are PRHDT and FYEKMQ (reference sequence). For the CDR3, the DNA is TGTGCCAGCAGCTCAGAGCTCCAGTTCTTGGAACTGACTGAAGCTTTCTTT. Protein product: CASSSELQFLELTEAFF.

This clone was recorded a few times. The chain employs TRBV27 and TRBJ1-1; D perhaps matches TRBD1 (6 bases). Looked up from germline, CDR1 is MNHEY and CDR2 is SMNVEV (reference sequence). V was trimmed by 8 bases and J by 0 bases, leaving 13 bases between them. The CDR3 covers 14 residues. The chain's CDR3 is CASVSYRVNTEAFF. The DNA for the CDR3 is TGTGCCAGCGTATCCTACAGGGTGAACACTGAAGCTTTCTTT.

This clone showed up just a few times. The chain employs TRBV28 and TRBJ2-3; 11 bases match TRBD2. The CDR3 is 18 residues long. With V trimmed by 5 bases and J by 5 bases, 15 bases remained unmatched. The germline gives CDR1 MDHEN, CDR2 SYDVKM. CDR3 bases: TGTGCCAGCAGTAAAGGGGCTAGCGGGAGGCGGTCCCAAGATACGCAGTATTTT. Translating it yields CASSKGASGRRSQDTQYF.

The V gene is TRBV12-1, the J gene TRBJ1-1. TRBV12-1 is reported as a pseudogene. The CDR3 runs 11 residues. CDR3 sequence: CASSFRGEAFF. In nucleotides, the CDR3 is TGTGCCAGCAGCTTTCGCGGTGAAGCTTTCTTT.

Only one count was recorded for this clone. V usage is TRBV15 and J usage is TRBJ2-3; D is perhaps TRBD2 (6 bases). Germline V gives CDR1 LNHNV, CDR2 YYDKDF (reference sequence). CDR3 length: 17 residues. V was pared by 0 bases and J by 4 bases, with 17 bases between. Here the CDR3 reads CATSRDRGSGRPDTQYF. Written as DNA, the CDR3 is TGTGCCACCAGCAGAGATCGGGGTAGCGGTAGGCCAGATACGCAGTATTTT.